This T cell receptor (beta chain) was sequenced in a study of cytomegalovirus exposure and HLA in healthy donors. Whole-study results and caveats: TCR beta chains numbering 150 to 200 were designated cytomegalovirus-associated.

Remarks on this clone: The antigen remains undetermined.

Germline-derived CDR1 and CDR2 are SEHNR and FQNEAQ (reference sequence). The CDR3 has 16 residues. V shed 1 base and J shed 6 bases, with 17 bases lying between them. PCR was performed using 60 Vbeta and 13 Jbeta primers. Produced via immunoSEQ multiplex PCR; TCRdb's table is partial and in-frame only. The sample has around 150,000 clones; about 80% are singletons. The sequenced sample was PBMCs. The V call is TRBV7-9, the J call TRBJ2-3; D might be TRBD2 (7 bases). The TCR sequence derives from a male donor in good health and CMV-seronegative. CDR3 DNA sequence: TGTGCCAGCAGCTTAGAACCGCTCAAGGGGGGGGATACGCAGTATTTT. It specifies CASSLEPLKGGDTQYF.